One and the same sample provided the 15 T cell receptor beta chains below, sequenced in a study of identical twins. TCRdb redid the calling of the 5' RACE reads with MiXCR, one entry per CDR3 protein. This table holds a few hundred thousand distinct CDR3 sequences, roughly 10% found once. The sequenced sample consisted of memory T cells sorted from blood. All receptors come from a middle-aged man in good health.

V is TRBV2 and J is TRBJ2-3, with TRBD1 matching over 9 bases. V shed 7 bases and J 6 bases; nucleotides not matched to a gene: 8. CDR1 and CDR2 (germline): SNHLY, FYNNEI. This CDR3 spans 14 amino acids. CDR3 loop: CASTDRGGMDTQYF. CDR3 in DNA: TGTGCCAGCACCGACAGGGGGGGAATGGATACGCAGTATTTT.

The chain combines TRBV29-1 with TRBJ2-7; a possible D gene is TRBD2 (6 bases). Between the trimmed V and J ends, which lost 1 base and 2 bases, there was a span of 15 bases. CDR1 is SQVTM and CDR2 is ANQGSEA in the germline V gene. This CDR3 spans 15 amino acids. The CDR3 spells CSVEGRDFGTYEQYF. CDR3 coding DNA: TGCAGCGTTGAAGGCCGGGACTTTGGGACCTACGAGCAGTACTTC.

There are many counts of this clonotype. DNA for the CDR3: TGTGCCAGCAGTCGGCTAGCGGCAAACAATGAGCAGTTCTTC. The encoded protein is CASSRLAANNEQFF. The V call is TRBV6-2 or TRBV6-3, the J call TRBJ2-1; 7 nucleotides agree with TRBD2. The CDR3 consists of 14 residues. CDR1 is MNHEY, CDR2 SVGEGT, per germline. V trimming: 5 bases; J trimming: 5 bases; junction bases outside the gene matches: 6.

Many counts were recorded for this clonotype. The chain combines TRBV29-1 with TRBJ2-5, with D tentatively TRBD1 (6 bases). V was pared by 8 bases and J by 0 bases, with 13 bases between. This CDR3 is 13 amino acids long. Germline values: CDR1 SQVTM, CDR2 ANQGSEA. The CDR3 reads CSQGTPDQETQYF. CDR3 in DNA: TGCAGCCAGGGGACCCCCGACCAAGAGACCCAGTACTTC.

There are many counts of this clonotype. This chain uses TRBV5-6 with TRBJ2-2, with 9 bases matching TRBD1. Trimming cost V 4 bases and J 8 bases; bases outside gene matches: 12. The germline CDR1 and CDR2 sequences are SGHDT and YYEEEE. The CDR3 is 16 residues long. CDR3 coding DNA: TGTGCCAGCAGCGGAGCACAGGGGGCGCTCAAGGGGGAGCTGTTTTTT. This gives the protein CASSGAQGALKGELFF.

This clonotype was recorded a few times. The genes are TRBV9 and TRBJ2-7; possibly TRBD2 for D (6 bases). CDR3 length equals 14 residues. Trimming pared 5 bases from V and 6 bases from J, leaving 18 bases between. Germline V CDR1 and CDR2: SGDLS, YYNGEE. As DNA, the CDR3 is TGTGCCAGCAGGCTAGCGAAATGCTCGGTCGAGCAGTACTTC. This encodes CASRLAKCSVEQYF.

The chain is built from TRBV3-1 and TRBJ1-4; tentative D call: TRBD1 (5 bases). Germline V gene lookup returns CDR1 LGHDT and CDR2 YNNKEL (reference sequence). Trimming left V 4 bases short and J 1 base short, with 10 bases between. This CDR3 has 15 amino acids. The CDR3 DNA reads as TGTGCCAGCAGCCGCGGCGGGGGAACTAATGAAAAACTGTTTTTT. Residues: CASSRGGGTNEKLFF.

This clonotype was picked up many times. The genes are TRBV29-1 and TRBJ2-1; TRBD2 might be the D (5 bases). Looked up from germline, CDR1 is SQVTM and CDR2 is ANQGSEA. CDR3 length: 13 residues. The ends were cut back, 6 bases at V and 7 bases at J, with 16 bases in the middle. CDR3 sequence reads: CSVRTFSGNEQFF. The CDR3 coding sequence is TGCAGCGTGAGGACTTTCTCTGGGAATGAGCAGTTCTTC.

The V gene is TRBV6-2 or TRBV6-3, the J gene TRBJ1-5; no reliable D call. CDR3 length equals 17 residues. V was pared by 1 base and J by 2 bases, with 15 bases between. Germline lookup yields CDR1 MNHEY and CDR2 SVGEGT. The CDR3 DNA is TGTGCCAGCAGTTACTTGCGGGGTGAGTTTGGCAATCAGCCCCAGCATTTT. It yields the protein CASSYLRGEFGNQPQHF.

This clonotype was picked up many times. Written as DNA, the CDR3 is TGTGCCAGCAGCTTTAGCGGGAGCTTGACAGATACGCAGTATTTT. Residues: CASSFSGSLTDTQYF. The V call is TRBV7-2, the J call TRBJ2-3; 9 bases map to TRBD2. The CDR3 length is 15 residues. Germline V gene lookup returns CDR1 SGHTA and CDR2 FQGNSA. V was pared by 3 bases and J by 3 bases, with 4 bases of the junction left unmatched.

In its sample, this clonotype was seen many times. The rearrangement uses TRBV7-9 and TRBJ1-2; D gene uncertain. Trimming took 5 bases from V and 4 from J, leaving 11 bases between them. Germline assignment: CDR1 SEHNR and CDR2 FQNEAQ (reference sequence). This CDR3 region has 13 residues. CDR3 in DNA: TGTGCCAGCAGCGCCGACACGTTCTATGGCTACACCTTC. Translating gives CASSADTFYGYTF.

The chain uses TRBV6-5 and TRBJ1-2; 7 bases fit TRBD1. CDR1 is MNHEY and CDR2 is SVGAGI in the germline V gene. CDR3 length: 12 amino acids. V shed 6 bases, J shed 6 bases, and the junction held 4 bases outside the gene matches. In DNA form, the CDR3 reads TGTGCCAGCAGGCGGGACAGTGATGGCTACACCTTC. Translation: CASRRDSDGYTF.

The CDR3 DNA reads as TGTGCCAGCAGCTTGAGCTCTGGAAACACCATATATTTT. Translating gives CASSLSSGNTIYF. The rearrangement uses TRBV5-6 and TRBJ1-3; D not certain. Germline-derived CDR1 and CDR2 are SGHDT and YYEEEE. The CDR3 runs to 13 residues. The V and J ends lost 1 base and 0 bases respectively, with 2 bases between them.

This clonotype has ten or more counts. The chain uses TRBV28 and TRBJ1-2; possibly TRBD1 for D (6 bases). The germline V and J ends were trimmed by 2 bases and 13 bases, with 14 bases remaining between them. The germline V gene has CDR1 MDHEN and CDR2 SYDVKM. The CDR3 loop spans 12 amino acids. CDR3 coding DNA: TGTGCCAGCAGTTTACGTGACGGGGGCGGCACCTTC. It encodes CASSLRDGGGTF.

The rearrangement uses TRBV28 and TRBJ2-3; 7 bases are shared with TRBD2. V trimming: 5 bases; J trimming: 8 bases; junction bases outside the gene matches: 13. This CDR3 comprises 15 residues. Per germline, CDR1 MDHEN and CDR2 SYDVKM. CDR3 nucleotides: TGTGCCAGCAGTGTAGCGGGTCTCGAAGGTGGTACGCAGTATTTT. This codes for CASSVAGLEGGTQYF.